The clone carrying this T cell receptor (beta chain) appeared many times. This CDR3 comprises 13 residues. V lost 4 bases to trimming and J lost 3 bases, with 10 bases between them. Germline lookup yields CDR1 SGHTA and CDR2 FQGTGA. The group of healthy controls was made up of people who were blood bank volunteers in Maryland, USA. The data were obtained in a study of neurological immune-mediated disorders. The cDNA came from 5'RACE with 10-nucleotide random UMIs. Every sequencing run produced over 160 million TCR-beta sequences, and the sequences from any one run covered 15-18 subjects. TCRdb reanalysed the 5' RACE reads using MiXCR and keeps one entry per CDR3 protein. This sample has fewer than 30,000 distinct CDR3 sequences; 6.7% occur once, and the top ten carry about 4.9%.

Sequencing was carried out using PBMCs. The chain couples TRBV7-3 to TRBJ2-7; D is possibly TRBD1 (5 bases). This receptor was obtained from a woman in her thirties or forties in good health. The CDR3 loop reads CASSWGGNYEQYF. Written as DNA, the CDR3 is TGTGCCAGCAGCTGGGGCGGAAACTACGAGCAGTACTTC. The full variable domain, completed using reference TRBV7-3 and TRBJ2-7, is GAGVSQTPSNKVTEKGKYVELRCDPISGHTALYWYRQSLGQGPEFLIYFQGTGAADDSGLPNDRFFAVRPEGSVSTLKIQRTERGDSAVYLCASSWGGNYEQYFGPGTRLTVT.